Described below is a single TCR beta chain sequence and its context. Enrollment of patients from Seattle took place during active infection, with longitudinal follow-up. Authors' data handling: Reference gene primer amplification gave nucleated cell count estimates. The method was immunoSEQ multiplex PCR; TCRdb's version includes in-frame clones alone and lacks a portion of them. Clone size and V and J calls were adopted from that table, with D and trimming inferred from the DNA. The data hold roughly 110,000 clones, with approximately 89% observed a single time. This specimen comes from a study of blood T cell repertoires in COVID-19. Background on the study: Donors in the United States, Italy and Spain gave samples during acute or convalescent COVID-19. Sources were T cells, B-cell-depleted T cells, or PBMCs; the material itself was cDNA or gDNA.

The TCR sequence derives from a woman aged 60 to 75 with COVID-19, enrolled during active disease. The sample consisted of peripheral blood.

CDR3 sequence reads: CASSPKELQGLVQPQHF. The CDR3 bases are TGTGCCAGCAGTCCCAAAGAGTTACAGGGTTTGGTACAGCCCCAGCATTTT. The rearrangement links TRBV6-2 or TRBV6-3 to TRBJ1-5; TRBD1 is a possible D gene (6 bases). The germline gives CDR1 MNHEY, CDR2 SVGEGT. Trimming removed 5 bases at V and 7 bases at J, with 24 bases between. The CDR3 extends over 17 amino acids.